This T cell receptor (beta chain) was profiled in a study of patients and donors after allogeneic stem cell transplantation. This clonotype was counted between two and nine times. The CDR3 runs to 16 residues. Germline V CDR1 and CDR2: SEHNR, FQNEAQ (reference sequence). Trimming removed 2 bases from V and 9 bases from J, with 20 bases in between. TCRdb passed the RT-PCR reads through MiXCR, listing each CDR3 protein once. The data show over 350,000 distinct CDR3 sequences, with around 15% seen just once and 6% to 8% held by the top ten. The source material was blood, either unsorted or a sorted T cell fraction (not recorded which). This receptor was identified in a human donor who was either an allogeneic HSCT recipient or a stem cell or donor lymphocyte infusion donor (not recorded which). It is not recorded whose cells these are; they may come from a transplant donor. The V and J genes are TRBV7-9 and TRBJ1-5; D is possibly TRBD1 (5 bases). CDR3 protein: CASSLWGTGRRGPQHF. CDR3 nucleotides: TGTGCCAGCAGCTTATGGGGCACAGGCCGGCGAGGGCCCCAGCATTTT.